Listed here are 3 T cell receptor beta chains from one sample, sequenced in a study of blood T cell repertoires in COVID-19. Profiling relied on immunoSEQ multiplex PCR, and the TCRdb table lists in-frame clones only, not all of them. The sample has 140,000 to 150,000 clones; around 82% are singletons. The specimen sequenced was peripheral blood. The receptor source for this set is a man aged 55-75 years with active or convalescent COVID-19.

The chain carries TRBV3-1 (or the pseudogene TRBV3-2) and TRBJ2-7; TRBD1 is a possible D gene (5 bases). The CDR3 loop spans 12 amino acids. Germline values: CDR1 LGHDT, CDR2 YNNKEL (reference sequence). The V end lost 4 bases, the J end lost 5 bases, and 9 bases lay between the germline ends. This CDR3 reads CASSLRVHEQYF. CDR3 nucleotides: TGTGCCAGCAGCCTCAGGGTCCACGAGCAGTACTTC.

The chain combines TRBV7-6 with TRBJ1-1; tentatively, D is TRBD1 (5 bases). Germline loops: CDR1 SGHVS, CDR2 FNYEAQ. With 2 bases removed from V and 1 base from J, the gap between germline ends came to 11 bases. The length of the CDR3 is 15 residues. CDR3 coding DNA: TGTGCCAGCAGCTTAACAGGAGAAAAGAACACTGAAGCTTTCTTT. Its protein is CASSLTGEKNTEAFF.

This clone has only a few counts. The V gene is TRBV30, the J gene TRBJ1-4; 8 nucleotides align to TRBD1. The ends lost 1 base at V and 7 bases at J; junction bases unmatched: 8. Germline assignment: CDR1 GTSNPN and CDR2 SVGIG (reference sequence). CDR3 length: 15 amino acids. CDR3 residues: CAWSDPGQATEKLFF. The CDR3 DNA follows: TGTGCCTGGAGTGACCCGGGACAGGCGACTGAAAAACTGTTTTTT.